A single sample is the source of the 13 T cell receptor beta chains below, sequenced in a study of blood T cell repertoires in COVID-19. Sequenced by immunoSEQ multiplex PCR; TCRdb stores in-frame clones only, minus some. The sample yields over 250,000 clones, 70% to 90% seen once. Sample: peripheral blood. The receptors were gathered from a woman aged 70-85 years with acute or convalescent COVID-19.

The CDR3, as DNA: TGCGCCAGCAGCCAACCCCAACGCGGGCTGGTCTATGGCTACACCTTC. This codes for CASSQPQRGLVYGYTF. The rearrangement uses TRBV4-1 and TRBJ1-2; D unresolved. Trimming took off 2 bases at V and 4 bases at J, with 17 bases between the two ends. In germline, CDR1 is MGHRA, CDR2 YSYEKL. The CDR3 totals 16 residues.

The chain combines TRBV19 with TRBJ2-3; the match to TRBD2 covers 7 bases. The CDR3 length is 15 residues. The junction had 9 bases not matched to a gene; V was cut back by 3 bases and J by 6 bases. Germline loops: CDR1 LNHDA, CDR2 SQIVND (reference sequence). Written as DNA, the CDR3 is TGTGCCAGTAGTATTACGGGCGGGGGATCGGATACGCAGTATTTT. Its translation is CASSITGGGSDTQYF.

This chain connects TRBV6-5 to TRBJ1-4; the D is unclear. The ends were cut back, 5 bases at V and 8 bases at J, with 18 bases in the middle. The CDR3 consists of 15 residues. Germline CDR1 reads MNHEY; CDR2 reads SVGAGI. CDR3: CASSLDRGRAEKLFF. DNA of the CDR3: TGTGCCAGCAGTCTCGACCGGGGTAGGGCGGAAAAACTGTTTTTT.

This chain links TRBV4-1 with TRBJ1-1; tentatively, D is TRBD1 (5 bases). This CDR3 has 14 residues. From germline, CDR1 is MGHRA and CDR2 YSYEKL. V lost 2 bases to trimming and J lost 4 bases, with 11 bases between them. CDR3 region: CASSQFPGITEAFF. CDR3 bases: TGCGCCAGCAGCCAATTCCCAGGGATCACTGAAGCTTTCTTT.

The genes are TRBV7-9 and TRBJ1-1, with a weak D call TRBD1 (6 bases). With 5 bases removed from V and 2 bases from J, the gap between germline ends came to 15 bases. The CDR3 is 15 amino acids. Germline assignment: CDR1 SEHNR and CDR2 FQNEAQ (reference sequence). The CDR3: CASSPRQDRNTEAFF. DNA of the CDR3: TGTGCCAGCAGCCCCAGACAGGACAGAAACACTGAAGCTTTCTTT. Filled out from reference TRBV7-9 and TRBJ1-1, the complete variable domain reads DTGVSQNPRHKITKRGQNVTFRCDPISEHNRLYWYRQTLGQGPEFLTYFQNEAQLEKSRLLSDRFSAERPKGSFSTLEIQRTEQGDSAMYLCASSPRQDRNTEAFFGQGTRLTVV.

The V and J genes are TRBV15 and TRBJ2-7; D gene ambiguous. The V end lost 0 bases, the J end lost 3 bases, and 12 bases lay between the germline ends. The germline CDR1 and CDR2 sequences are LNHNV and YYDKDF (reference sequence). The CDR3 runs 15 residues. CDR3 DNA sequence: TGTGCCACCAGCAGAGATCCAGTCCGGAGCTACGAGCAGTACTTC. Encoded protein: CATSRDPVRSYEQYF. Variable domain in full (rest from reference TRBV15 and TRBJ2-7): DAMVIQNPRYQVTQFGKPVTLSCSQTLNHNVMYWYQQKSSQAPKLLFHYYDKDFNNEADTPDNFQSRRPNTSFCFLDIRSPGLGDTAMYLCATSRDPVRSYEQYFGPGTRLTVT.

This chain uses TRBV9 with TRBJ2-3; D ambiguous. Germline loops: CDR1 SGDLS, CDR2 YYNGEE. V lost 0 bases to trimming and J lost 2 bases, with 7 bases between them. The CDR3 loop spans 14 amino acids. As DNA, the CDR3 is TGTGCCAGCAGCGTAGTGACTCTCACAGATACGCAGTATTTT. Translated: CASSVVTLTDTQYF.

The chain uses TRBV7-2 and TRBJ2-3, with TRBD1 as a possible D gene (6 bases). The CDR3 runs to 15 residues. V was pared by 5 bases and J by 1 base, with 13 bases between. Germline V CDR1 and CDR2: SGHTA, FQGNSA. The CDR3, as DNA: TGTGCCAGCAGCCCACAGGGACGGGGCACAGATACGCAGTATTTT. This codes for CASSPQGRGTDTQYF. The full variable domain, in which reference TRBV7-2 and TRBJ2-3 provide the parts outside the CDR3, is GAGVSQSPSNKVTEKGKDVELRCDPISGHTALYWYRQSLGQGLEFLIYFQGNSAPDKSGLPSDRFSAERTGGSVSTLTIQRTQQEDSAVYLCASSPQGRGTDTQYFGPGTRLTVL.

This chain uses TRBV12-3 or TRBV12-4 with TRBJ2-5; tentatively, D is TRBD1 (6 bases). The CDR3 has 12 amino acids. Trimming shortened V by 6 bases and J by 5 bases, and 10 bases separated the two germline ends. CDR3 region: CASSQGRETQYF. The CDR3 DNA sequence: TGTGCCAGCAGCCAGGGGCGGGAGACCCAGTACTTC.

This sequence joins TRBV5-4 and TRBJ2-2, with D possibly TRBD2 on 6 matching bases. The CDR3 length is 16 residues. CDR1 is SGHNT and CDR2 is YYREEE in the germline V gene (reference sequence). V was trimmed by 0 bases and J by 6 bases, leaving 15 bases between them. CDR3 in DNA: TGTGCCAGCAGCTTGGACGGCGGGGTGTGGTCCGGGGAGCTGTTTTTT. Its translation is CASSLDGGVWSGELFF.

This clone was seen a few times. This rearrangement joins TRBV11-2 to TRBJ1-6; 9 bases match TRBD1. This CDR3 has 15 residues. Trimming at V came to 3 bases and at J to 6 bases, leaving 3 bases not matched to a gene. The germline gives CDR1 SGHAT, CDR2 FQNNGV. Written as DNA, the CDR3 is TGTGCCAGCAGCTTCCTGGGACAGGGTAATTCACCCCTCCACTTT. Amino acids: CASSFLGQGNSPLHF.

A single count supports this clone. The chain employs TRBV10-3 and TRBJ1-5; D gene ambiguous. This CDR3 is 14 amino acids long. Trimming left V 3 bases short and J 3 bases short, with 9 bases between. Per germline, CDR1 ENHRY and CDR2 SYGVKD. As DNA, the CDR3 is TGTGCCATCAGTGATGGCGGATACAATCAGCCCCAGCATTTT. This gives the protein CAISDGGYNQPQHF.

The chain carries TRBV10-3 and TRBJ2-1, with TRBD1 identical over 7 bases. The CDR3 runs to 12 residues. Trimming removed 6 bases from V and 7 bases from J; junction bases left unmatched: 3. Per germline, CDR1 ENHRY and CDR2 SYGVKD. The CDR3 reads CAISPTGNEQFF. The CDR3 nucleotides are TGTGCCATCAGCCCGACAGGGAATGAGCAGTTCTTC.